The rows below give T cell receptor beta chains drawn from one sample of a study of blood T cell repertoires in COVID-19. Some clones are missing from TCRdb's copy, which holds only in-frame ones; the method was immunoSEQ multiplex PCR. The sample has under 300,000 clones, approximately 91% seen once; the top ten hold approximately 1%. The sequenced sample was PBMCs or T cells enriched from blood (not recorded which). These receptors were obtained from a woman in her twenties or thirties who had recovered from COVID-19. The CDR3 runs from the conserved cysteine through the conserved F or W.

J gene: TRBJ1-2; V gene: TRBV7-9; CDR3 protein: CASSLEWEGYGYTF
J gene: TRBJ2-1; V gene: TRBV5-1; CDR3 protein: CASSSGLAGGSDEQFF
J gene: TRBJ2-5; V gene: TRBV7-2; CDR3 protein: CASSLWFTGQETQYF
J gene: TRBJ2-2; V gene: TRBV9; CDR3 protein: CASSVLLTGELFF
J gene: TRBJ1-1; V gene: TRBV5-1; CDR3 protein: CASSPEPGTGYTEAFF
J gene: TRBJ1-1; V gene: TRBV5-4; CDR3 protein: CASSPNPSGEAFF
J gene: TRBJ2-7; V gene: TRBV5-8; CDR3 protein: CASSLVVGQYF
J gene: TRBJ1-2; V gene: TRBV5-1; CDR3 protein: CASSPLLQVYGYTF
J gene: TRBJ2-5; V gene: TRBV6-2/TRBV6-3; CDR3 protein: CASSYSDRDYRRETQYF
J gene: TRBJ2-2; V gene: TRBV18; CDR3 protein: CASSPVGQGDYTGELFF
J gene: TRBJ1-4; V gene: TRBV28; CDR3 protein: CASSLSGASEKLFF
J gene: TRBJ2-7; V gene: TRBV7-2; CDR3 protein: CASSRTGGSYEQYF
J gene: TRBJ1-2; V gene: TRBV30; CDR3 protein: CAWSDRTGRDAGYTF
J gene: TRBJ2-1; V gene: TRBV9; CDR3 protein: CASSGGQVGNEQFF
J gene: TRBJ2-1; V gene: TRBV5-4; CDR3 protein: CASSPSERANNEQFF
J gene: TRBJ2-2; V gene: TRBV9; CDR3 protein: CASSVERFQGLAGKTGELFF
J gene: TRBJ2-4; V gene: TRBV6-5; CDR3 protein: CATEGLGAKNIQYF
J gene: TRBJ1-1; V gene: TRBV13; CDR3 protein: CASSLRFRQINTEAFF
J gene: TRBJ1-1; V gene: TRBV5-1; CDR3 protein: CASSITYPDSTSLHTEAFF
J gene: TRBJ2-3; V gene: TRBV10-1; CDR3 protein: CASSELLAGGADTQYF
J gene: TRBJ2-5; V gene: TRBV5-1; CDR3 protein: CASTTGNQQETQYF
J gene: TRBJ1-5; V gene: TRBV27; CDR3 protein: CASSRHLGQDSNQPQHF
J gene: TRBJ1-1; V gene: TRBV28; CDR3 protein: CASRFLGGILNTEAFF
J gene: TRBJ1-1; V gene: TRBV9; CDR3 protein: CASSMGSPGTEAFF
J gene: TRBJ2-3; V gene: TRBV11-3; CDR3 protein: CASSSGGWGDTQYF
J gene: TRBJ1-2; V gene: TRBV29-1; CDR3 protein: CSVLDRGEGYTF
J gene: TRBJ2-1; V gene: TRBV29-1; CDR3 protein: CSVSATRRSVNEQFF
J gene: TRBJ1-1; V gene: TRBV6-5; CDR3 protein: CASSYEGREAFF
J gene: TRBJ2-3; V gene: TRBV6-5; CDR3 protein: CASSSLGLVSTDTQYF
J gene: TRBJ1-2; V gene: TRBV30; CDR3 protein: CAWSVSREGYGYTF
J gene: TRBJ2-2; V gene: TRBV5-1; CDR3 protein: CASSLRTGSLSATGELFF
J gene: TRBJ1-1; V gene: TRBV6-5; CDR3 protein: CASVRSDREAFF
J gene: TRBJ2-2; V gene: TRBV28; CDR3 protein: CASSLKLRKNTGELFF
J gene: TRBJ2-7; V gene: TRBV6-2/TRBV6-3; CDR3 protein: CASSYGGQQGSPLYEQYF
J gene: TRBJ1-1; V gene: TRBV6-4; CDR3 protein: CASSATGVRTEAFF
J gene: TRBJ1-5; V gene: TRBV27; CDR3 protein: CASSLKALGGQPQHF
J gene: TRBJ1-2; V gene: TRBV18; CDR3 protein: CASSSGTGVAYYGYTF
J gene: TRBJ1-5; V gene: TRBV5-5; CDR3 protein: CASSPRGTGERTQHF
J gene: TRBJ1-2; V gene: TRBV27; CDR3 protein: CASSLSGRAYGYTF
J gene: TRBJ1-4; V gene: TRBV11-2; CDR3 protein: CASSLRQTVKLFF